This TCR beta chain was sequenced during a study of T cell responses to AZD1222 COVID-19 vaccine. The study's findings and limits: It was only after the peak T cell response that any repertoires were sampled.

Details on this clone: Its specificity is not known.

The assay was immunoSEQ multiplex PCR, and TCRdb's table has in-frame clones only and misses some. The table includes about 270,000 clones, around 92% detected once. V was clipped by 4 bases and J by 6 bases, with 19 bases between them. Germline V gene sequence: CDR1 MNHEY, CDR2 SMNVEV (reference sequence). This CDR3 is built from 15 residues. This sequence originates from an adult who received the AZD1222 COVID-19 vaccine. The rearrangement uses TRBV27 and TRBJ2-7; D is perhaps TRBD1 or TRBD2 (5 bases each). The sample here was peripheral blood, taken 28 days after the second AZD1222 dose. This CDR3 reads CASSSPSHMGREQYF. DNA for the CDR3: TGTGCCAGCAGTTCGCCCTCGCACATGGGACGCGAGCAGTACTTC.